This T cell receptor beta chain was recorded in a study of cytomegalovirus exposure and HLA in healthy donors. Notes on the study in general: Many donors carried some public TCRs, although rarity characterized most TCR sequences.

The CDR3 runs 16 residues. Germline CDR1 is MNHEY and CDR2 is SVGAGI. Regarding this clone: Its matching antigen is unknown. An end of the junction does not agree with germline; a read error may underlie this.

Researchers ran the PCR with 60 Vbeta and 13 Jbeta primers. Only in-frame clones appear in the TCRdb table, and some are missing; sequencing was by immunoSEQ multiplex PCR. Of 110,000 or so clones detected, around 80% appear once; the ten largest clones hold 1.5%. The V call is TRBV6-5, the J call TRBJ2-6; possible D gene TRBD1, 5 bases. The sequencing input was PBMCs. The origin of this receptor is a woman between 18 and 30 years old in good health and CMV-seronegative. CDR3 loop: CASSYGFSSGANGLTF. In nucleotides, the CDR3 is TGTGCCAGCAGTTACGGTTTCAGCTCTGGGGCCAACGGCCTGACTTTC.